This T cell receptor beta chain was documented in a study of Graves' ophthalmopathy and Graves' hyperthyroidism. Germline V lookup: CDR1 LNHNV, CDR2 YYDKDF (reference sequence). This CDR3 region has 12 residues. V gave up 0 bases and J gave up 7 bases, with 4 bases separating them. TCR beta CDR3 amplification used RNA transcripts. Second-round multiplex PCR came after a first-round RT-PCR that employed HTBI primers. TCRdb called the multiplex PCR reads again in MiXCR, with one record for every CDR3 protein. Counted here are some 370,000 distinct CDR3 sequences, approximately 18% occurring once; the ten biggest clones make up roughly 2.3%. This clonotype has a count of ten or more.

Specimen: peripheral blood. This chain links TRBV15 with TRBJ1-5; D gene unclear. This TCR was recovered from an adult woman with stable Graves' hyperthyroidism. CDR3 protein: CATSRDRQPQHF. CDR3 sequence (DNA): TGTGCCACCAGCAGAGATAGGCAGCCCCAGCATTTT. Using reference TRBV15 and TRBJ1-5 for the parts outside the CDR3, the full variable domain is DAMVIQNPRYQVTQFGKPVTLSCSQTLNHNVMYWYQQKSSQAPKLLFHYYDKDFNNEADTPDNFQSRRPNTSFCFLDIRSPGLGDTAMYLCATSRDRQPQHFGDGTRLSIL.